The present T cell receptor beta chain was sequenced within a study of OX40 agonist ivuxolimab in advanced cancers. Germline lookup yields CDR1 LNHDA and CDR2 SQIVND (reference sequence). This CDR3 is built from 17 residues. Trimming stripped 5 bases from V and 0 bases from J, with 17 bases between. Turning to this clone: Its antigen is not known.

The protocol was immunoSEQ multiplex PCR, while the TCRdb copy is restricted to in-frame clones and leaves out a portion. The sample shows 43,000 or so clones, around 77% of them seen only once. Overall study findings and caveats: CD4+ and CD8+ blood T cells expanded clonally by week 6 at 0.1 to 3.0 mg/kg.

This clonotype was obtained from an adult with an advanced solid tumor such as melanoma, head and neck, liver or kidney cancer. V is TRBV19 and J is TRBJ2-1; a weak D match, TRBD2 (6 bases). The sample here was CD4+ or CD8+ T cells sorted from blood, taken in a trial of the OX40 agonist ivuxolimab. The CDR3 DNA reads TGTGCCAGTAGTCCACCTACTAGCAGCAGCTCCTACAATGAGCAGTTCTTC. Amino acid sequence: CASSPPTSSSSYNEQFF.